This TCR beta chain was identified in a study of T cell responses to AZD1222 COVID-19 vaccine. Study-wide findings and caveats: Nearly half of spike-specific TCRs reportedly target unmutated variant regions. White British donors predominated, females outnumbered males, and clonal diversity was possibly underestimated.

Data came from immunoSEQ multiplex PCR; TCRdb stores just in-frame clones and leaves some out. The sample contains about 140,000 clones, about 91% of which appear only once. Comments on this clone: Its antigen remains unidentified.

This CDR3 spans 13 amino acids. CDR1 is WSHSY, CDR2 SAAADI, per germline. Trimming shortened V by 2 bases and J by 6 bases, and 11 bases separated the two germline ends. This TCR derives from an adult in good health. This rearrangement joins TRBV10-2 to TRBJ2-7; no definite D call. The sample here was peripheral blood, taken on day 0 of AZD1222 vaccination. In nucleotides, the CDR3 is TGCGCCAGCAGTGAGGATTTAGCTGGCGAGCAGTACTTC. Protein product: CASSEDLAGEQYF.